The T cell receptor (beta chain) under discussion was sequenced for a study of blood T cell repertoires in COVID-19 (dated by TCRdb to between 2020 and 2021). In terms of the full investigation: The collaborator samples originated in the United States, Italy and Spain and spanned the acute and convalescent phases of COVID-19. The prospective study material was composed of cDNA or gDNA derived from T cells, B-cell-depleted T cells, or PBMCs. Where available, HLA class I and class II types were taken from metadata supplied by the sample provider and were not determined by assay-based typing. The dataset comprised deeply sampled blood TCRbeta repertoires from subjects exposed to, actively infected with, or recovered from COVID-19. The repertoires were released in a freely available public database meant as a resource for research on the immune response to SARS-CoV-2. Sample metadata almost always included a de-identified subject ID, COVID-19 status, age in years and sex. Samples were obtained from the ongoing ImmuneRACE study (first 160 participants) and from 1,254 subjects provided by 6 global collaborators. Overall study results and their limits: How much clinical and demographic metadata was included differed by source and by participant, and the metadata was provided uncurated.

Of note for this clone: Its specific antigen is unknown. Base qualities are not at hand, and no much larger clone is one base apart.

Collaborating institutions collected whole blood in K2EDTA tubes following their own protocols. For TCRbeta analysis, collaborator samples were shipped as frozen whole blood, as isolated PBMCs, or as DNA extracted from either sample type. A distance of 9 bases separates the germline ends of V and J, which lose 1 base and 0 bases respectively. The germline V gene (reference sequence) sets CDR1 to SGHNT and CDR2 to YYREEE. CDR3 length: 15 amino acids, cysteine to phenylalanine. The DNA shown is the 45-base CDR3, in frame from base 1. The immunoSEQ Assay, a bias-controlled multiplex PCR, was used to amplify TCRbeta CDR3 regions from genomic DNA. The paper's data handling went like this. Within the assay, amplification of reference gene primers was used to estimate how many nucleated cells each sample contained. To quantify the absolute abundance of each unique TCRbeta CDR3 rearrangement, sequence reads were collapsed and filtered. For each sample, productive Simpson clonality was calculated as the square root of Simpson's diversity index across productive rearrangements. Held by TCRdb, this immuneACCESS table contains in-frame sequences only and omits some clones. Under half of the omission traces to an unresolved V gene where checked; the cause of the rest is unknown. The V and J calls and clone size were taken over from that table, and D and trimming were inferred from the DNA. This sample holds tens of thousands of clones; 83% were observed only once. The ten largest make up 5% to 6% of the sample.

The chain was built from TRBV5-4 and TRBJ2-3; TRBD1 might be the D gene, on 6 matching bases. Sequenced input: peripheral blood. This receptor was taken from a man in his fifties with active COVID-19. The CDR3 reads as follows: CASSLRTASTDTQYF. The bases read TGTGCCAGCAGCTTGCGGACAGCTAGCACAGATACGCAGTATTTT.